Shown below are 20 T cell receptor beta chains from a single sample sequenced in a study of blood T cell repertoires in COVID-19 (dated by TCRdb to the early 2020s). Library creation used the immunoSEQ multiplex PCR assay. TCRdb took this table from immuneACCESS and kept in-frame rearrangements with V and J called. Such tables lack part of the clones; where checked against another copy, unresolved V genes explain under half of the gap, and the rest is unexplained. Across this sample there are 250,000 to 300,000 clones, with around 87% seen only once. Of the sample, about 1.6% falls within the top ten clones. The sequenced sample was peripheral blood. The origin of the receptors is a woman aged 40 to 49 who had recovered from COVID-19.

The J gene is TRBJ1-2, the V gene TRBV9; perhaps TRBD1 as D (6 bases). V was clipped by 2 bases and J by 4 bases, with 15 bases between them. Germline lookup yields CDR1 SGDLS and CDR2 YYNGEE. CDR3 length: 15 residues. The CDR3 nucleotides are TGTGCCAGCAGCGTCAACCGGGGGGGCCTCTATGGCTACACCTTC. This translates into CASSVNRGGLYGYTF.

The V call is TRBV5-4, the J call TRBJ1-2; 8 bases align to TRBD1. From germline, CDR1 is SGHNT and CDR2 YYREEE (reference sequence). With 6 bases clipped from V and 6 bases from J, the junction kept 10 bases outside the gene matches. This CDR3 is built from 14 residues. CDR3 residues: CASNLNRGRNGYTF. In DNA, the CDR3 is TGTGCCAGCAATTTAAACAGGGGGAGGAATGGCTACACCTTC.

The chain carries TRBV6-2 or TRBV6-3 and TRBJ1-1; 11 bases are shared with TRBD1. V was pared by 4 bases and J by 1 base, with 5 bases of the junction left unmatched. The CDR3 consists of 16 residues. The germline V gene encodes CDR1 MNHEY and CDR2 SVGEGT. Here the CDR3 DNA reads TGTGCCAGCAGTTCGGACAGGGGGCGCGGGAACACTGAAGCTTTCTTT. Protein: CASSSDRGRGNTEAFF.

This rearrangement joins TRBV7-2 to TRBJ1-6, with 7 bases aligning to TRBD1. Germline V gene sequence: CDR1 SGHTA, CDR2 FQGNSA. CDR3 size: 13 residues. The J segment lost 10 bases and the V segment lost 4 bases, leaving 4 bases of the junction unmatched. For the CDR3, the DNA is TGTGCCAGCAGCTCTGACAGGGAATCACCCCTCCACTTT. Translation gives CASSSDRESPLHF. Full variable domain (outside the CDR3, taken from reference TRBV7-2 and TRBJ1-6): GAGVSQSPSNKVTEKGKDVELRCDPISGHTALYWYRQSLGQGLEFLIYFQGNSAPDKSGLPSDRFSAERTGGSVSTLTIQRTQQEDSAVYLCASSSDRESPLHFGNGTRLTVT.

This rearrangement joins TRBV7-2 to TRBJ2-7; D perhaps matches TRBD1 (5 bases). Per germline, CDR1 SGHTA and CDR2 FQGNSA. The CDR3 totals 13 residues. Trimming cost V 1 base and J 6 bases, with 10 bases left between them. CDR3 coding DNA: TGTGCCAGCAGCTTAGTGGCAGGGATCGAGCAGTACTTC. This translates into CASSLVAGIEQYF.

The chain uses TRBV2 and TRBJ2-3, with D perhaps matching TRBD1 (5 bases). V was cut by 3 bases and J by 1 base, with 8 bases left in between. The germline CDR1 and CDR2 sequences are SNHLY and FYNNEI. The CDR3 runs 14 residues. The DNA for the CDR3 is TGTGCCAGCAGTGATCGCAGGGGCACAGATACGCAGTATTTT. This codes for CASSDRRGTDTQYF.

The chain links TRBV15 to TRBJ1-2; D call uncertain. V lost 5 bases, J lost 6 bases, and 13 bases lay in between. The CDR3 loop spans 13 amino acids. CDR1 is LNHNV, CDR2 YYDKDF, per germline (reference sequence). DNA of the CDR3: TGTGCCACCAGCGGGAGAGGTGTCCATGGCTACACCTTC. Encoded protein: CATSGRGVHGYTF. The whole variable domain, remainder taken from reference TRBV15 and TRBJ1-2, is DAMVIQNPRYQVTQFGKPVTLSCSQTLNHNVMYWYQQKSSQAPKLLFHYYDKDFNNEADTPDNFQSRRPNTSFCFLDIRSPGLGDTAMYLCATSGRGVHGYTFGSGTRLTVV.

The V and J genes are TRBV2 and TRBJ1-5; 9 nucleotides line up with TRBD1. The CDR3 loop spans 13 amino acids. V lost 10 bases, J lost 7 bases, and 8 bases stayed unmatched. Germline assignment: CDR1 SNHLY and CDR2 FYNNEI. DNA for the CDR3: TGTGCCATCGGGGACAGGGTGGGCCAGCCCCAGCATTTT. Its protein is CAIGDRVGQPQHF.

This clone has a single count. The chain uses TRBV19 and TRBJ1-3; tentatively, D is TRBD1 (5 bases). V was pared by 8 bases and J by 4 bases, with 21 bases between. In germline, CDR1 is LNHDA, CDR2 SQIVND (reference sequence). The CDR3 spans 16 residues. CDR3 region: CASSRTWGLSGNTIYF. For the CDR3, the DNA is TGTGCCAGTTCACGAACCTGGGGCCTCTCAGGAAACACCATATATTTT.

J is TRBJ1-1 and V is TRBV6-4; 7 bases map to TRBD1. Trimming cost V 6 bases and J 4 bases; bases outside gene matches: 8. Germline loops: CDR1 MRHNA, CDR2 SNTAGT. CDR3 length: 14 residues. The CDR3 protein is CASSSDRAGTEAFF. The CDR3, as DNA: TGTGCCAGCAGCTCAGACAGGGCGGGCACTGAAGCTTTCTTT.

The J gene is TRBJ2-1, the V gene TRBV5-1; weak D call: TRBD2 (5 bases). CDR1 is SGHRS, CDR2 YFSETQ, per germline. V gave up 0 bases and J gave up 10 bases, with 14 bases separating them. This CDR3 has 14 amino acids. CDR3: CASSLAYAGREQFF. CDR3 bases: TGCGCCAGCAGCTTGGCCTACGCGGGTAGGGAGCAGTTCTTC.

The chain uses TRBV11-2 and TRBJ1-1, with D possibly matching TRBD1 (6 bases). The V gene lost 1 base and the J gene lost 5 bases, with 11 bases spanning the gap. This CDR3 has 14 amino acids. Germline assignment: CDR1 SGHAT and CDR2 FQNNGV. CDR3 residues: CASSLVQGRTEAFF. The CDR3 bases are TGTGCCAGCAGCTTAGTTCAGGGGCGGACTGAAGCTTTCTTT. The full variable domain, completed using reference TRBV11-2 and TRBJ1-1, is EAGVAQSPRYKIIEKRQSVAFWCNPISGHATLYWYQQILGQGPKLLIQFQNNGVVDDSQLPKDRFSAERLKGVDSTLKIQPAKLEDSAVYLCASSLVQGRTEAFFGQGTRLTVV.

The chain recombines TRBV7-3 with TRBJ2-3, with TRBD2 as a possible D gene (7 bases). Trimming shortened V by 3 bases and J by 6 bases, and 13 bases separated the two germline ends. The germline V gene encodes CDR1 SGHTA and CDR2 FQGTGA. CDR3 size: 14 residues. The CDR3 spells CASSLGGGIDTQYF. The DNA for the CDR3 is TGTGCCAGCAGCTTGGGCGGGGGCATCGATACGCAGTATTTT.

The CDR3 sequence is CASSQVAGETQYF. CDR3 DNA sequence: TGTGCCAGCAGCCAAGTGGCCGGGGAGACCCAGTACTTC. The chain combines TRBV3-1 (or the pseudogene TRBV3-2) with TRBJ2-5; D gene ambiguous. V lost 1 base and J 5 bases, leaving 8 bases between the germline ends. Germline V gene sequence: CDR1 LGHDT, CDR2 YNNKEL (reference sequence). The CDR3 runs to 13 residues.

This chain joins TRBV12-5 and TRBJ1-3, with D possibly being TRBD1 (5 bases). This CDR3 region has 15 residues. Trimming cost V 5 bases and J 1 base, with 12 bases left between them. Germline assignment: CDR1 LGHNT and CDR2 FRNRAP. As DNA, the CDR3 is TGTGCTAGTGGTCCCGACAGACCTTCTGGAAACACCATATATTTT. Encoded protein: CASGPDRPSGNTIYF.

The V gene is TRBV28, the J gene TRBJ2-1; 9 bases line up with TRBD2. Germline V gene data show CDR1 as MDHEN and CDR2 as SYDVKM. This CDR3 comprises 20 residues. With V trimmed by 5 bases and J by 4 bases, 21 bases remained unmatched. CDR3 amino acids: CASSPTFLISGGPSYNEQFF. The DNA for the CDR3 is TGTGCCAGCAGTCCCACCTTCCTGATAAGCGGGGGGCCATCATACAATGAGCAGTTCTTC.

In this sample, this clone turned up once. V is TRBV7-6 and J is TRBJ2-5; 8 bases align to TRBD2. Germline CDR1 is SGHVS and CDR2 is FNYEAQ. After removal of 1 base from V and 13 bases from J, the junction contained 14 bases not matched to a gene. The CDR3 has 15 residues. CDR3: CASSLGRVAGNAPYF. DNA of the CDR3: TGTGCCAGCAGCTTAGGAAGGGTAGCGGGAAACGCACCGTACTTC.

CDR3 in amino acids: CASSPDPLLAGGFPSETQYF. The CDR3 nucleotides are TGTGCCAGCAGCCCGGACCCCCTGCTAGCGGGGGGCTTCCCCTCGGAGACCCAGTACTTC. This chain links TRBV5-4 with TRBJ2-5; 11 bases are a match to TRBD2. The CDR3 spans 20 residues. V lost 4 bases to trimming and J lost 5 bases; unmatched junction nucleotides: 22. In germline, CDR1 is SGHNT, CDR2 YYREEE (reference sequence).

This sequence joins TRBV30 and TRBJ2-4; D possibly corresponds to TRBD2 (5 bases). The CDR3 runs to 14 residues. V was trimmed by 5 bases and J by 4 bases, leaving 15 bases between them. Germline assignment: CDR1 GTSNPN and CDR2 SVGIG (reference sequence). The CDR3 loop reads CAWEDPGVKNIQYF. The CDR3 DNA sequence: TGTGCCTGGGAGGACCCCGGGGTTAAAAACATTCAGTACTTC.

The V and J genes are TRBV7-2 and TRBJ1-2; D is unclear. Deletions cut 1 base from V and 5 bases from J, with 14 bases between. The CDR3 covers 15 residues. Germline V lookup: CDR1 SGHTA, CDR2 FQGNSA. CDR3 sequence (DNA): TGTGCCAGCAGCTTAGTAGGCGGGTTAGGGTATGGCTACACCTTC. Protein: CASSLVGGLGYGYTF.